This entry lists 10 T cell receptor beta chains sequenced from one sample in a study of T-cell reconstitution after alpha-beta-depleted transplantation in children. During its preparation, the TCRbeta library received unique molecular identifiers. MiXCR was run by TCRdb on the PCR reads, yielding one entry per CDR3 protein. This sample has around 380,000 distinct CDR3 sequences, with approximately 10% found just once. The material was PBMCs from the stem cell graft donor, obtained from the stem cell graft. Receptor source: a human donor who donated a stem cell graft to a child with acute myeloid leukemia.

In its sample, this clonotype was seen a few times. J is TRBJ1-6 and V is TRBV20-1, with 9 bases identical to TRBD1. The germline CDR1 and CDR2 sequences are DFQATT and SNEGSKA (reference sequence). With 5 bases clipped from V and 10 bases from J, the junction kept 3 bases outside the gene matches. There are 12 residues in the CDR3. The DNA for the CDR3 is TGCAGTGCTGGACAGGGGCGGTCACCCCTCCACTTT. Its protein is CSAGQGRSPLHF.

This chain links TRBV27 with TRBJ2-1; TRBD2 agrees at 13 bases. The length of the CDR3 is 14 residues. Trimming at V came to 8 bases and at J to 9 bases, leaving 7 bases not matched to a gene. Per the germline V gene, CDR1 is MNHEY and CDR2 is SMNVEV (reference sequence). CDR3 region: CASRGTSGIGEQFF. The CDR3 nucleotides are TGTGCCAGCCGCGGGACTAGCGGGATTGGTGAGCAGTTCTTC.

This chain links TRBV6-1 with TRBJ1-5; TRBD1 is a possible D gene (5 bases). Germline V CDR1 and CDR2: MNHNS, SASEGT. This CDR3 region has 13 residues. V was pared by 6 bases and J by 3 bases, with 9 bases between. The CDR3 DNA sequence: TGTGCCAGCAGGGGACTTATCAATCAGCCCCAGCATTTT. This sequence encodes CASRGLINQPQHF.

This clonotype was seen a handful of times. V is TRBV4-1 and J is TRBJ2-4; D call uncertain. Germline V gives CDR1 MGHRA, CDR2 YSYEKL. The CDR3 consists of 15 residues. The V and J ends lost 6 bases and 4 bases respectively, with 16 bases between them. The CDR3 loop reads CASRPMGGQKNIQYF. The CDR3, as DNA: TGCGCCAGCAGGCCAATGGGTGGTCAAAAAAACATTCAGTACTTC.

This chain links TRBV19 with TRBJ2-2, with D perhaps matching TRBD1 (6 bases). V was shortened by 3 bases and J by 5 bases, with 13 bases between the two germline ends. CDR1 is LNHDA, CDR2 SQIVND, per germline (reference sequence). This CDR3 is 15 amino acids long. CDR3 DNA sequence: TGTGCCAGTAGTATCGGTGGCAGGGGAACCGGGGAGCTGTTTTTT. Protein: CASSIGGRGTGELFF. Complete variable domain (other parts from reference TRBV19 and TRBJ2-2): DGGITQSPKYLFRKEGQNVTLSCEQNLNHDAMYWYRQDPGQGLRLIYYSQIVNDFQKGDIAEGYSVSREKKESFPLTVTSAQKNPTAFYLCASSIGGRGTGELFFGEGSRLTVL.

This clonotype was seen a few times. Written as DNA, the CDR3 is TGCAGTGCCGATCCGGGACAGGGGGCCGGGGAGCTGTTTTTT. Translated, it gives CSADPGQGAGELFF. The chain has TRBV20-1 and TRBJ2-2, with 11 bases identical to TRBD1. Unmatched junction bases numbered 6, after V lost 6 bases and J lost 6 bases. The CDR3 is 14 residues long. Germline lookup yields CDR1 DFQATT and CDR2 SNEGSKA (reference sequence).

In regard to this clonotype: A much larger clonotype is one base distant, so this may be a read error. The J gene is TRBJ1-3, the V gene TRBV20-1; D is possibly TRBD1 (6 bases). Trimming removed 0 bases at V and 4 bases at J, with 13 bases between. The CDR3 extends over 15 amino acids. Germline V gene sequence: CDR1 DFQATT, CDR2 SNEGSKA (reference sequence). CDR3 coding DNA: TGCAGTGCTAGAGACGACCAGGGGAAGGGAAACACCATATATTTT. This codes for CSARDDQGKGNTIYF.

The V and J genes are TRBV6-5 and TRBJ2-3, with a weak D call TRBD1 (5 bases). Trimming took off 2 bases at V and 0 bases at J, with 12 bases between the two ends. Germline loops: CDR1 MNHEY, CDR2 SVGAGI. This CDR3 spans 16 amino acids. Written as DNA, the CDR3 is TGTGCCAGCAGTTACGACAGCCTGAGTAGCACAGATACGCAGTATTTT. It yields the protein CASSYDSLSSTDTQYF.

The rearrangement uses TRBV4-1 and TRBJ2-2, with a possible D match to TRBD2 (5 bases). Deletions cut 0 bases from V and 4 bases from J, with 12 bases between. The CDR3 runs to 16 residues. The germline V gene encodes CDR1 MGHRA and CDR2 YSYEKL. The CDR3 region is CASSQDSAAPTGELFF. The DNA for the CDR3 is TGCGCCAGCAGCCAAGATTCAGCGGCCCCCACCGGGGAGCTGTTTTTT.

In its sample, this clonotype was seen a few times. The J gene is TRBJ1-5, the V gene TRBV12-3 or TRBV12-4; D is possibly TRBD1 (6 bases). Trimming pared 5 bases from V and 0 bases from J, leaving 20 bases between. The CDR3 sequence is 18 residues long. For the CDR3, the DNA is TGTGCCAGCAGTCGTACGACAGGAGGGGTTTATAGCAATCAGCCCCAGCATTTT. This sequence encodes CASSRTTGGVYSNQPQHF.